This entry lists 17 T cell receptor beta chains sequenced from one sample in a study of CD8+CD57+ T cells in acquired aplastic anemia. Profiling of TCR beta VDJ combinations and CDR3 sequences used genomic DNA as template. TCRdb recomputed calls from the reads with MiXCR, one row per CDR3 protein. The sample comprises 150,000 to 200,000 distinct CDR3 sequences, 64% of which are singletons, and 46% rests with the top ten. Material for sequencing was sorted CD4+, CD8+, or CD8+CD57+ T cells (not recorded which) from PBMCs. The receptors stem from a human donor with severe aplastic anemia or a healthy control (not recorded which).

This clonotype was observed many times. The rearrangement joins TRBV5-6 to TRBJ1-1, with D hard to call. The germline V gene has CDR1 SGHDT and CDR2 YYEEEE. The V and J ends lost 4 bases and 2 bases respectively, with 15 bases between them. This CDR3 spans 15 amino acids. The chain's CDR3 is CASSPIGSGNTEAFF. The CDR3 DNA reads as TGTGCCAGCAGCCCAATAGGGAGTGGAAACACTGAAGCTTTCTTT.

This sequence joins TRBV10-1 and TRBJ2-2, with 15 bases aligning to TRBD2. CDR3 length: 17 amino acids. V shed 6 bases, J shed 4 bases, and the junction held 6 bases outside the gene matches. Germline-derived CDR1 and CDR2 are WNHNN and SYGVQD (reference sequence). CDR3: CASRGLAGGLGTGELFF. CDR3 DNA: TGCGCCAGCAGAGGACTAGCGGGAGGGTTGGGCACCGGGGAGCTGTTTTTT.

The chain's CDR3 is CATSRDRGLEQYF. The CDR3, as DNA: TGTGCCACCAGCAGAGACAGGGGTTTGGAGCAGTACTTC. The chain has TRBV15 and TRBJ2-7; D possibly corresponds to TRBD1 (6 bases). Germline V gene lookup returns CDR1 LNHNV and CDR2 YYDKDF (reference sequence). The CDR3 loop spans 13 amino acids. Trimming left V 0 bases short and J 7 bases short, with 10 bases between.

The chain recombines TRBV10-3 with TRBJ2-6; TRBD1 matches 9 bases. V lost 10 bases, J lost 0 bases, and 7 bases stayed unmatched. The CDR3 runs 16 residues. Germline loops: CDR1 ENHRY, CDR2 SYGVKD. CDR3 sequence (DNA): TGTGCCACTACCGGGACAGGGAACTCTGGGGCCAACGTCCTGACTTTC. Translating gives CATTGTGNSGANVLTF.

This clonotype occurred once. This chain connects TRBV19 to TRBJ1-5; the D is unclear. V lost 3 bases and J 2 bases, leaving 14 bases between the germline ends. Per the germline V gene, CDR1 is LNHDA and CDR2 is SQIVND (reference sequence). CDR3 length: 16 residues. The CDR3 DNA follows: TGTGCCAGTAGTATTAGAACCCAAATTGGCAATCAGCCCCAGCATTTT. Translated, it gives CASSIRTQIGNQPQHF.

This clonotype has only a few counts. In nucleotides, the CDR3 is TGTGCCACTAACGACAGGGCGAACACCGGGGAGCTGTTTTTT. It is translated as CATNDRANTGELFF. The V gene is TRBV24-1, the J gene TRBJ2-2, with 7 bases lining up with TRBD1. Germline V gives CDR1 KGHDR, CDR2 SFDVKD. The CDR3 has 14 amino acids. The V gene end was trimmed by 10 bases and the J gene end by 0 bases; junction bases not matched to a gene: 4.

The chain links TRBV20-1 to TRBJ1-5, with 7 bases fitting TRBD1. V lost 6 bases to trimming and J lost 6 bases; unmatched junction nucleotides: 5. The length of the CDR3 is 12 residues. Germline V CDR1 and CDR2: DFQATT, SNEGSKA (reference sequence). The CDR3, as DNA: TGCAGTGCCGGAGACAGGGTTCAGCCCCAGCATTTT. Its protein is CSAGDRVQPQHF.

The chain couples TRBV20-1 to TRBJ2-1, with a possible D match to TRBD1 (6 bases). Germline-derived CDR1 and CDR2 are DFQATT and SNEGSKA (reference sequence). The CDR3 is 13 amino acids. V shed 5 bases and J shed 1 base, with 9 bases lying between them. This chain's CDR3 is CSAPGVSYNEQFF. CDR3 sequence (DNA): TGCAGTGCTCCAGGGGTATCCTACAATGAGCAGTTCTTC.

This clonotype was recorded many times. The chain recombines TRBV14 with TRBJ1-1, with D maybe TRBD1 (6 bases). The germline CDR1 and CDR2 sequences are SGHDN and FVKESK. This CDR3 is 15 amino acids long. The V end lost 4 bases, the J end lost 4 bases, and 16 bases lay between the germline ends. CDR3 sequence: CASSPGVIGTTEAFF. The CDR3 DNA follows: TGTGCCAGCAGCCCAGGGGTAATCGGTACCACTGAAGCTTTCTTT. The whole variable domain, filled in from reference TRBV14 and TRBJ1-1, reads EAGVTQFPSHSVIEKGQTVTLRCDPISGHDNLYWYRRVMGKEIKFLLHFVKESKQDESGMPNNRFLAERTGGTYSTLKVQPAELEDSGVYFCASSPGVIGTTEAFFGQGTRLTVV.

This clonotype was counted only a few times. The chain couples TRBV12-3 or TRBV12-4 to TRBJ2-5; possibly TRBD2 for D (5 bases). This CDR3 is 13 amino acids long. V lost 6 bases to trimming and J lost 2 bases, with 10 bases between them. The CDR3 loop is CASSLDWQETQYF. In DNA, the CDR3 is TGTGCCAGCAGCTTGGACTGGCAAGAGACCCAGTACTTC.

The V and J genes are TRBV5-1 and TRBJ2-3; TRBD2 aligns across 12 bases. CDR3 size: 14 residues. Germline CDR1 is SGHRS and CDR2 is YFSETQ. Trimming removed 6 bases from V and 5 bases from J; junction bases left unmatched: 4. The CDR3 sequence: CASTRTSGEDTQYF. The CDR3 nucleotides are TGCGCCAGCACCCGGACTAGCGGGGAAGATACGCAGTATTTT.

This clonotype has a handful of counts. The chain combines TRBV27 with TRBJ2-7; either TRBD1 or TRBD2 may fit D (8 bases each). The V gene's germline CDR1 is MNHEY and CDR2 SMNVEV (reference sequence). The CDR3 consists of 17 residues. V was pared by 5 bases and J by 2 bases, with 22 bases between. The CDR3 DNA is TGTGCCAGCAGTCTCAGCCAGGGGGCGGGGGGACCCTACGAGCAGTACTTC. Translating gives CASSLSQGAGGPYEQYF.

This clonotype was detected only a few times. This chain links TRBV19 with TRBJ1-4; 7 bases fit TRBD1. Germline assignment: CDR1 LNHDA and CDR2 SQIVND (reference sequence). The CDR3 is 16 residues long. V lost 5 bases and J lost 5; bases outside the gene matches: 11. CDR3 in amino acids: CASSSRLTGINEKLFF. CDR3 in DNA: TGTGCCAGTAGTTCTCGACTGACAGGGATAAATGAAAAACTGTTTTTT.

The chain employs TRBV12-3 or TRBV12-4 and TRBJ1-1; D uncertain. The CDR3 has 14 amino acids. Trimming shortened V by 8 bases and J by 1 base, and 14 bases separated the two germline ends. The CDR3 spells CASGPRSTNTEAFF. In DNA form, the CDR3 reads TGTGCCAGCGGCCCTAGGTCAACGAACACTGAAGCTTTCTTT.

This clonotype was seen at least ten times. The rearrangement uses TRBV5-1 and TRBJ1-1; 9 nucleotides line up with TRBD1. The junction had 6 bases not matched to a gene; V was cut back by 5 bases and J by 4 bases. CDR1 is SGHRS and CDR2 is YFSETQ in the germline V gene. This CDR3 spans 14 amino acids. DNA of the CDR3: TGCGCCAGCAGGGTCACAGGGGGCCCCACTGAAGCTTTCTTT. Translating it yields CASRVTGGPTEAFF. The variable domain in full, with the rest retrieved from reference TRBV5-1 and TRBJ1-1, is KAGVTQTPRYLIKTRGQQVTLSCSPISGHRSVSWYQQTPGQGLQFLFEYFSETQRNKGNFPGRFSGRQFSNSRSEMNVSTLELGDSALYLCASRVTGGPTEAFFGQGTRLTVV.

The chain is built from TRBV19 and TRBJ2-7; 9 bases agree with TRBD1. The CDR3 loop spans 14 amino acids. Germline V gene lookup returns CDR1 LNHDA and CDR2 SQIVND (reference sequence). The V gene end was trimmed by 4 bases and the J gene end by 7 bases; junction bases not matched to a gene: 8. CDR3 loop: CASSTDRGPWEQYF. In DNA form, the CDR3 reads TGTGCCAGTAGTACGGACAGGGGACCTTGGGAGCAGTACTTC.

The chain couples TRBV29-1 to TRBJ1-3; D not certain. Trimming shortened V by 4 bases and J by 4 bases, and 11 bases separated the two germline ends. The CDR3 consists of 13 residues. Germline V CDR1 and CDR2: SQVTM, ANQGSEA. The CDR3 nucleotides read TGCAGCGTTGGTCAAACCGGGGGAAACACCATATATTTT. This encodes CSVGQTGGNTIYF. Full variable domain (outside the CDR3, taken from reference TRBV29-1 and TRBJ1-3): SAVISQKPSRDICQRGTSLTIQCQVDSQVTMMFWYRQQPGQSLTLIATANQGSEATYESGFVIDKFPISRPNLTFSTLTVSNMSPEDSSIYLCSVGQTGGNTIYFGEGSWLTVV.